Described below is a single TCR beta chain sequence and its context. This sample was included in a study of blood T cell repertoires in COVID-19. In the study overall: Whether acute or convalescent, the COVID-19 samples came from the United States, Italy and Spain. PBMCs, B-cell-depleted T cells, or T cells provided the cDNA or gDNA that made up the material.

Source study methods: Quantification of nucleated cells was approximated via reference gene primer amplification. Repertoires were generated with immunoSEQ multiplex PCR, while TCRdb's copy carries only in-frame clones and drops some. The V and J calls and clone size were taken over from that table, and D and trimming were inferred from the DNA. The sample lists about 49,000 clones, roughly 82% occurring once. The length of the CDR3 is 14 residues. V was clipped by 8 bases and J by 1 base, with 12 bases between them. Germline assignment: CDR1 MDHEN and CDR2 SYDVKM. The specimen sequenced was peripheral blood. The chain employs TRBV28 and TRBJ1-5; D may be TRBD1 (6 bases). The sequence derives from a woman aged 55-70 years with acute or convalescent COVID-19. CDR3 amino acids: CASGGGLSNQPQHF. The CDR3 DNA sequence: TGTGCCAGCGGGGGGGGGCTCAGCAATCAGCCCCAGCATTTT.